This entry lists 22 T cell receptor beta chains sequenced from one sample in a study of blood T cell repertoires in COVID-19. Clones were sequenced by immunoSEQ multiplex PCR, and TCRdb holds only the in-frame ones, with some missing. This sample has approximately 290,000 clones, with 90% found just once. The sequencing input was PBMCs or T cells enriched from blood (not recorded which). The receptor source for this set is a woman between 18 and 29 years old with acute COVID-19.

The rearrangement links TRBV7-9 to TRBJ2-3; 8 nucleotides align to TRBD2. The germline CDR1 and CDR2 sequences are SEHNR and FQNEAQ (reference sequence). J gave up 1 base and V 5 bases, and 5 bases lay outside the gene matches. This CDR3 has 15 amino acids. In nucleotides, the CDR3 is TGTGCCAGCAGCCCCCAAGCGGGGGGCACAGATACGCAGTATTTT. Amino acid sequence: CASSPQAGGTDTQYF.

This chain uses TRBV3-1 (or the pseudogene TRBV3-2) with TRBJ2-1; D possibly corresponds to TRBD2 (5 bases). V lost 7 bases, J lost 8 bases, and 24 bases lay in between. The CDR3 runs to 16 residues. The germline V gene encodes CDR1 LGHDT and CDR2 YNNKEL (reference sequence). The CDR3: CASTPYSVALLDEQFF. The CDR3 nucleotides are TGTGCCAGCACCCCCTATAGCGTCGCCCTTTTGGATGAGCAGTTCTTC.

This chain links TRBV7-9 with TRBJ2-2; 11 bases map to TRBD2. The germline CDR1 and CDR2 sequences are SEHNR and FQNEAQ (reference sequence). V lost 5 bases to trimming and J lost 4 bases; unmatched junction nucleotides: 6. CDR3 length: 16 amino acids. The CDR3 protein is CASSKLAGAFTGELFF. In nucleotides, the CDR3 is TGTGCCAGCAGCAAACTAGCGGGAGCTTTCACCGGGGAGCTGTTTTTT.

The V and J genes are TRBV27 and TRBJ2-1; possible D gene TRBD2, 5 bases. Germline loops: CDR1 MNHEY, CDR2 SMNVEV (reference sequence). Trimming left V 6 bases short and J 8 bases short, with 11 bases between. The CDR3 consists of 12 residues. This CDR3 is CASRGRADEQFF. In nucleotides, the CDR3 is TGTGCCAGCAGAGGGCGGGCCGATGAGCAGTTCTTC.

The chain's CDR3 is CASSQDGGASAGDTQYF. The CDR3 DNA reads as TGCGCCAGCAGCCAAGATGGAGGGGCCAGCGCGGGAGATACGCAGTATTTT. The V and J genes are TRBV4-1 and TRBJ2-3; maybe TRBD2 (6 bases). Germline CDR1 is MGHRA and CDR2 is YSYEKL. V was cut by 0 bases and J by 5 bases, with 18 bases left in between. The CDR3 runs 17 residues.

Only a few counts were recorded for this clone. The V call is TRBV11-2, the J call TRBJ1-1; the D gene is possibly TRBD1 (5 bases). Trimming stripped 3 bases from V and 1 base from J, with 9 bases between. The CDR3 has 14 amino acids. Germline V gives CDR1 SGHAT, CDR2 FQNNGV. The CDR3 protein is CASSFETANTEAFF. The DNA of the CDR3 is TGTGCCAGCAGCTTCGAGACAGCGAACACTGAAGCTTTCTTT.

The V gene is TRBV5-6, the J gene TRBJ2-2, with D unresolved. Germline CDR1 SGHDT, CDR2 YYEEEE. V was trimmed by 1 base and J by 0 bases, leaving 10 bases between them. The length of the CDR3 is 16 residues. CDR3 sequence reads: CASSLLSRSNTGELFF. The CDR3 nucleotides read TGTGCCAGCAGCTTGTTGTCCAGGTCGAACACCGGGGAGCTGTTTTTT.

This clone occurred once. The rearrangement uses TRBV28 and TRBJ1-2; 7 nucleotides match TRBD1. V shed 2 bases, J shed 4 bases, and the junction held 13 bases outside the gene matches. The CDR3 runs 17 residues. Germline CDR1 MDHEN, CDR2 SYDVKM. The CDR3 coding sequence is TGTGCCAGCAGTTTAGGAAGCGGACAGGCGAGCTTCTATGGCTACACCTTC. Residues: CASSLGSGQASFYGYTF.

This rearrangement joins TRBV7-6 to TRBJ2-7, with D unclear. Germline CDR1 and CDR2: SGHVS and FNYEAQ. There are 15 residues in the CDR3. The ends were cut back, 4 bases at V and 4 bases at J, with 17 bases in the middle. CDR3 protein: CASSSPGSLPYEQYF. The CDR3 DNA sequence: TGTGCCAGCAGCTCCCCCGGGTCTTTACCTTACGAGCAGTACTTC.

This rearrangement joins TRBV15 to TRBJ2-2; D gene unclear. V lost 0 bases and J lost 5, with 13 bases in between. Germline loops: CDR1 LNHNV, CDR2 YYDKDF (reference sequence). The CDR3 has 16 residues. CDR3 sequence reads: CATSRDQSRGTGELFF. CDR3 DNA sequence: TGTGCCACCAGCAGAGATCAGAGTCGCGGAACCGGGGAGCTGTTTTTT.

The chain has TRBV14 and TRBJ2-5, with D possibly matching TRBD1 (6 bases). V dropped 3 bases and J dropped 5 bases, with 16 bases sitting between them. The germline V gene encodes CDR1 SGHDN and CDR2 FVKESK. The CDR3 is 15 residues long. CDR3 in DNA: TGTGCCAGCAGCCATCTCGGCAGGGGATGGGAGACCCAGTACTTC. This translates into CASSHLGRGWETQYF.

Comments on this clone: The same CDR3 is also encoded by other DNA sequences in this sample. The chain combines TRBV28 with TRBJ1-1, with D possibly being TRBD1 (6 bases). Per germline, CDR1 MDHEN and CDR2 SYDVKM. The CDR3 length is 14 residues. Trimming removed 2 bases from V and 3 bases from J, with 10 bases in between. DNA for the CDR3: TGTGCCAGCAGTTTAGGGGGCAGCTACACTGAAGCTTTCTTT. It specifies CASSLGGSYTEAFF.

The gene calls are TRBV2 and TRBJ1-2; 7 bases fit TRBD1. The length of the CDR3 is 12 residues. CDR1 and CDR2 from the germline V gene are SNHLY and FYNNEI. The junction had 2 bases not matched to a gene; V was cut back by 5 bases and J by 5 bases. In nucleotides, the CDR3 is TGTGCCAGCAGTACGACAGGGTATGGCTACACCTTC. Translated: CASSTTGYGYTF.

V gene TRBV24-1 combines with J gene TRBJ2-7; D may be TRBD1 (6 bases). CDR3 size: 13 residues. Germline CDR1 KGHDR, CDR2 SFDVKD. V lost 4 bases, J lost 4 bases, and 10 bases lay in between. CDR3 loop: CATSDSQGYEQYF. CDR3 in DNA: TGTGCCACCAGTGACTCACAGGGTTACGAGCAGTACTTC.

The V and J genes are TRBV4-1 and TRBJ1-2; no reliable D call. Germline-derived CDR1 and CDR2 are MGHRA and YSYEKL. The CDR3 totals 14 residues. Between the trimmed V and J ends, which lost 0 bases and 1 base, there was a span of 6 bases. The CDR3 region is CASSQESLNYGYTF. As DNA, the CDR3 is TGCGCCAGCAGCCAAGAGTCTCTTAACTATGGCTACACCTTC.

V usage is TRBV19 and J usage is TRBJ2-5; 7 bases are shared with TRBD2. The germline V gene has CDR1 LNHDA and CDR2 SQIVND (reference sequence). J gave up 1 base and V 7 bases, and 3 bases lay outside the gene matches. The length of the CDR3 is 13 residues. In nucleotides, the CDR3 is TGTGCCAGTACTGGGGAGGGCCAAGAGACCCAGTACTTC. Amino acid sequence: CASTGEGQETQYF. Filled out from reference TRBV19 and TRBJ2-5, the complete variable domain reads DGGITQSPKYLFRKEGQNVTLSCEQNLNHDAMYWYRQDPGQGLRLIYYSQIVNDFQKGDIAEGYSVSREKKESFPLTVTSAQKNPTAFYLCASTGEGQETQYFGPGTRLLVL.

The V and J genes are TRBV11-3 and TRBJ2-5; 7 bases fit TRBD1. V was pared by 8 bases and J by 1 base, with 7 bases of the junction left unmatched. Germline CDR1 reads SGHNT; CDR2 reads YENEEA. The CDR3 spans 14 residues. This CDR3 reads CASRNPGGQETQYF. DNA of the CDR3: TGTGCCAGCCGGAACCCAGGGGGCCAAGAGACCCAGTACTTC.

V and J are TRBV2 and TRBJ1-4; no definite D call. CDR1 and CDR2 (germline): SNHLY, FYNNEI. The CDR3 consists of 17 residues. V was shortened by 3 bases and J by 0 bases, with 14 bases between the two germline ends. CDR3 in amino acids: CASSDYPQTATNEKLFF. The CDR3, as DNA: TGTGCCAGCAGTGATTACCCCCAGACTGCAACTAATGAAAAACTGTTTTTT.

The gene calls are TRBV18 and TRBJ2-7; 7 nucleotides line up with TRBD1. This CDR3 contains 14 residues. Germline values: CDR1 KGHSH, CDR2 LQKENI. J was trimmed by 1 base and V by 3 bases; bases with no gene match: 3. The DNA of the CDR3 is TGTGCCAGCTCACCGAGGACAGGTTCCTACGAGCAGTACTTC. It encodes CASSPRTGSYEQYF. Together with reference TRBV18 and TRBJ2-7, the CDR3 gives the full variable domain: NAGVMQNPRHLVRRRGQEARLRCSPMKGHSHVYWYRQLPEEGLKFMVYLQKENIIDESGMPKERFSAEFPKEGPSILRIQQVVRGDSAAYFCASSPRTGSYEQYFGPGTRLTVT.

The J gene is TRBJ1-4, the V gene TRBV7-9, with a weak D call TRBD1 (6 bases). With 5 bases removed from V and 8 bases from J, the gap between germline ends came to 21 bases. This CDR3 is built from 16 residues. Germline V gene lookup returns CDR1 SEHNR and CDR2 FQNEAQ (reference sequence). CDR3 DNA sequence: TGTGCCAGCAGCCCCACCGCCCGGGCAGGGGAAGAAAAACTGTTTTTT. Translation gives CASSPTARAGEEKLFF.

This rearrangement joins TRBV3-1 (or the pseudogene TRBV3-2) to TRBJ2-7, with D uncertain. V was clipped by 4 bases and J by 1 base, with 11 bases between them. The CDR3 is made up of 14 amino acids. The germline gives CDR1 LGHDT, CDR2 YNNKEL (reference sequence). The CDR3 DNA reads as TGTGCCAGCAGCCTTCATACAACGTCCTACGAGCAGTACTTC. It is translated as CASSLHTTSYEQYF.

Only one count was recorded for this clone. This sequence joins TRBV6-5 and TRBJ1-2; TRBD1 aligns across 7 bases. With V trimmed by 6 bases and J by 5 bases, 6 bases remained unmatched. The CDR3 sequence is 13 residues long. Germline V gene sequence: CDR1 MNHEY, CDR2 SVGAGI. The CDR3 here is CASSFGTAYGYTF. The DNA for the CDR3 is TGTGCCAGCAGCTTTGGGACAGCTTATGGCTACACCTTC.